The source of this TCR beta chain is a study of blood T cell repertoires in COVID-19. There are 15 residues in the CDR3. Germline V gene lookup returns CDR1 SGHTA and CDR2 FQGNSA. The V gene lost 1 base and the J gene lost 3 bases, with 12 bases spanning the gap. Some clones are missing from TCRdb's copy, which holds only in-frame ones; the method was immunoSEQ multiplex PCR. The sample lists about 200,000 clones; about 83% were seen once. This chain uses TRBV7-2 with TRBJ1-2; TRBD1 might be the D (6 bases). This receptor was identified in a woman aged 50 to 60 who had been exposed to COVID-19. The sequencing input was PBMCs or T cells enriched from blood (not recorded which). This CDR3 is CASSLEAGADYGYTF. The CDR3 DNA sequence: TGTGCCAGCAGCTTAGAGGCAGGGGCGGACTATGGCTACACCTTC.